This is a list of T cell receptor beta chains from one sample in a study of blood T cell repertoires in COVID-19. TCRdb's copy holds only in-frame clones and misses some; the assay was immunoSEQ multiplex PCR. The table records some 200,000 clones, more than 80% of them present only once. Input material: PBMCs or T cells enriched from blood (not recorded which). Receptors originate from a middle-aged woman with acute COVID-19. The CDR3 runs from the conserved cysteine through the conserved F or W. The order of the fields is D gene, V gene, CDR3 length, J gene, clone size, CDR3 protein, CDR3 DNA. A D gene is named only where the DNA matches it firmly. Only some rows state a clone size, as once, few, many or a class for expanded clones.

NA	TRBV5-3	16	TRBJ1-6	NA	CARSLEPSSYNSPLHF	TGTGCCAGAAGCTTGGAACCGAGCTCCTATAATTCACCCCTCCACTTT
NA	TRBV18	17	TRBJ2-1	NA	CASSPPNTYGSYNEQFF	TGTGCCAGCTCACCACCGAATACATATGGCTCCTACAATGAGCAGTTCTTC
NA	TRBV9	17	TRBJ1-1	NA	CASSVASKAASNTEAFF	TGTGCCAGCAGCGTAGCTAGTAAGGCGGCCTCGAACACTGAAGCTTTCTTT
TRBD1	TRBV12-3/TRBV12-4	13	TRBJ1-6	NA	CASSSSGGTPLHF	TGTGCCAGCAGTTCCTCAGGGGGCACACCCCTCCACTTT
NA	TRBV3-1/TRBV3-2	11	TRBJ1-4	NA	CASGGVEKLFF	TGTGCCAGCGGGGGGGTTGAAAAACTGTTTTTT
NA	TRBV13	15	TRBJ1-1	NA	CASSLGDTRNTEAFF	TGTGCCAGCAGCTTAGGCGACACCCGGAACACTGAAGCTTTCTTT
TRBD1	TRBV2	18	TRBJ1-5	NA	CASSVEPGQGGFTRPQHF	TGTGCCAGCAGTGTAGAACCGGGACAGGGGGGTTTTACTCGGCCCCAGCATTTT
TRBD1	TRBV19	14	TRBJ2-5	NA	CASSSTGIQETQYF	TGTGCCAGTAGCTCGACAGGGATCCAAGAGACCCAGTACTTC
NA	TRBV6-5	13	TRBJ1-2	NA	CASRGGASYGYTF	TGTGCCAGCCGAGGGGGGGCGAGCTATGGCTACACCTTC
TRBD1	TRBV11-2	15	TRBJ1-2	NA	CASSPETGANYGYTF	TGTGCCAGCAGCCCCGAGACAGGGGCGAACTATGGCTACACCTTC
TRBD2	TRBV15	13	TRBJ2-5	NA	CATLRNGGETQYF	TGTGCCACCCTCCGGAACGGGGGGGAGACCCAGTACTTC
TRBD1	TRBV4-3	14	TRBJ1-4	NA	CASSPETGDEKLFF	TGCGCCAGCTCGCCGGAGACAGGGGATGAAAAACTGTTTTTT
NA	TRBV6-5	14	TRBJ2-5	NA	CASSYTRQGGTQYF	TGTGCCAGCAGTTACACGCGACAGGGAGGGACCCAGTACTTC
NA	TRBV7-6	12	TRBJ2-7	once	CASGPSPYEQYF	TGTGCCAGCGGGCCTAGCCCCTACGAGCAGTACTTC
NA	TRBV18	15	TRBJ1-4	NA	CASSLRQSSEEKLFF	TGTGCCAGCTCACTAAGACAGAGCAGCGAAGAAAAACTGTTTTTT
NA	TRBV5-1	15	TRBJ1-1	NA	CASSFGGSRNTEAFF	TGCGCCAGCAGCTTCGGTGGGAGTCGAAACACTGAAGCTTTCTTT
NA	TRBV29-1	14	TRBJ1-1	NA	CSVEGAGKGTEAFF	TGCAGCGTTGAGGGGGCCGGAAAGGGCACTGAAGCTTTCTTT
TRBD1	TRBV9	15	TRBJ1-6	once	CASSVGQGADSPLHF	TGTGCCAGCAGCGTCGGACAGGGGGCAGATTCACCCCTCCACTTT
TRBD1	TRBV19	12	TRBJ1-2	NA	CASLRTGNGYTF	TGTGCCTCTCTACGGACAGGGAATGGCTACACCTTC
NA	TRBV5-1	11	TRBJ2-5	NA	CASSLKETQYF	TGCGCCAGCAGCCTTAAAGAGACCCAGTACTTC
NA	TRBV28	15	TRBJ2-2	NA	CASNEIGLNTGELFF	TGTGCCAGCAATGAGATTGGGCTGAACACCGGGGAGCTGTTTTTT
NA	TRBV14	13	TRBJ1-3	few	CASSQRHGNTIYF	TGTGCCAGCAGCCAGAGACACGGAAACACCATATATTTT
NA	TRBV19	15	TRBJ1-2	NA	CASSPTGTVRYGYTF	TGTGCCAGTAGCCCTACAGGGACGGTGCGCTATGGCTACACCTTC
NA	TRBV4-3	13	TRBJ2-7	once	CASLRDFSYEQYF	TGCGCCAGCCTCCGGGACTTCTCCTACGAGCAGTACTTC
NA	TRBV5-6	17	TRBJ1-5	NA	CASSHGQGRLPPQPQHF	TGTGCCAGCAGCCATGGCCAGGGGAGACTGCCACCGCAGCCCCAGCATTTT
NA	TRBV5-5	14	TRBJ1-1	NA	CASSLTGGRAEAFF	TGTGCCAGCAGCTTAACCGGGGGGCGGGCTGAAGCTTTCTTT